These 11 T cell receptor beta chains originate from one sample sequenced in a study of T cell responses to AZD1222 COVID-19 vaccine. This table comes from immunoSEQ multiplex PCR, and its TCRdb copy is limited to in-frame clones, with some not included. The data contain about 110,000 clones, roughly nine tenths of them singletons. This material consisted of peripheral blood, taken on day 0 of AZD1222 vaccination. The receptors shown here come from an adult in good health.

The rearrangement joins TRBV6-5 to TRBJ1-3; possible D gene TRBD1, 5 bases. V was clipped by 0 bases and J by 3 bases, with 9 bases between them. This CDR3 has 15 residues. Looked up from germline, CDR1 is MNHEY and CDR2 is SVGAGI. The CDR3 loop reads CASSYSGALGNTIYF. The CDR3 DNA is TGTGCCAGCAGTTACTCCGGGGCCCTTGGAAACACCATATATTTT.

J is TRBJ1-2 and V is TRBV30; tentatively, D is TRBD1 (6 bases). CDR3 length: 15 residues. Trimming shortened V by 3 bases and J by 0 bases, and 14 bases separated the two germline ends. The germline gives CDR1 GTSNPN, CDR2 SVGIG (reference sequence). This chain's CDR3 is CAWRRIQGSNYGYTF. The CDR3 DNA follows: TGTGCCTGGAGACGTATACAGGGATCTAACTATGGCTACACCTTC.

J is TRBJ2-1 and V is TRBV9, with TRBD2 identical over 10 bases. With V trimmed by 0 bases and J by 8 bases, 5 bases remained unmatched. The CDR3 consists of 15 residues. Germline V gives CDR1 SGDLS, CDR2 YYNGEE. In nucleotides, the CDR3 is TGTGCCAGCAGCGTAGCACTAGCGGGGCTGGATGAGCAGTTCTTC. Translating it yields CASSVALAGLDEQFF.

CDR3: CASSFGDPWQFF. The CDR3, as DNA: TGTGCCAGCAGCTTCGGGGACCCGTGGCAGTTCTTC. The chain has TRBV7-9 and TRBJ2-1, with D perhaps TRBD1 or TRBD2 (5 bases each). CDR3 length: 12 residues. Germline loops: CDR1 SEHNR, CDR2 FQNEAQ (reference sequence). V was cut by 3 bases and J by 12 bases, with 12 bases left in between.

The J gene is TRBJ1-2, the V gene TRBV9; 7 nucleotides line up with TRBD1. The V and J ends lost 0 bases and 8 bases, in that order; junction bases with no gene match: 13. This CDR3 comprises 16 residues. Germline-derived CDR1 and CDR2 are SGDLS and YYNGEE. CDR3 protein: CASSVEVDGQAEGYTF. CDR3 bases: TGTGCCAGCAGCGTAGAGGTTGATGGACAGGCAGAAGGCTACACCTTC.

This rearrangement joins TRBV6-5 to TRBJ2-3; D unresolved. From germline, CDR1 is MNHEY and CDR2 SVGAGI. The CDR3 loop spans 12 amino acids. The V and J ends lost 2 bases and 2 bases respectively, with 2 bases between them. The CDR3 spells CASSYDTDTQYF. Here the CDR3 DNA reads TGTGCCAGCAGTTACGACACAGATACGCAGTATTTT.

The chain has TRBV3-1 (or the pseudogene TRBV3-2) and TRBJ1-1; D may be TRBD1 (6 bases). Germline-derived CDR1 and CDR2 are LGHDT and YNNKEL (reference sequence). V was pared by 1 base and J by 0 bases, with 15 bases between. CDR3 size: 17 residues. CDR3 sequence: CASSQGTAKIMNTEAFF. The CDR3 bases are TGTGCCAGCAGCCAAGGGACAGCGAAAATCATGAACACTGAAGCTTTCTTT.

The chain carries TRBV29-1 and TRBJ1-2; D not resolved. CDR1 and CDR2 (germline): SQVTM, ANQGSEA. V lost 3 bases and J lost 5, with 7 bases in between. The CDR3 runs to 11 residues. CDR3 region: CSVELGYGYTF. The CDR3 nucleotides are TGCAGCGTTGAGCTGGGGTATGGCTACACCTTC.

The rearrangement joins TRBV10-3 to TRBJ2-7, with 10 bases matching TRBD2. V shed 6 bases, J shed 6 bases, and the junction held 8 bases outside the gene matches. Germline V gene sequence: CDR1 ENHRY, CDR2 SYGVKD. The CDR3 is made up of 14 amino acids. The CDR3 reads CAIRGGTSAVEQYF. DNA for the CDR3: TGTGCCATCAGGGGCGGGACTAGCGCGGTCGAGCAGTACTTC.

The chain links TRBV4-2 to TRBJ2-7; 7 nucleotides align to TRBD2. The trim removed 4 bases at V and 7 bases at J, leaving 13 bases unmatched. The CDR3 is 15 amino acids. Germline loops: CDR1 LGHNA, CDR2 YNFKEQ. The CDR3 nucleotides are TGTGCCAGCAGCCCCGCTAGAATTCCAGCGGGAGAGCAGTACTTC. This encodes CASSPARIPAGEQYF.

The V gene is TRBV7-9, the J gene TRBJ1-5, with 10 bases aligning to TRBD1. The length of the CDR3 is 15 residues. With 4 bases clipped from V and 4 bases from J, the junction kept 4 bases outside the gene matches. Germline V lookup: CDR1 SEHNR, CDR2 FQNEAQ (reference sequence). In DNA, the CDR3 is TGTGCCAGCAGCTCCGGGACAGGGGAAAATCAGCCCCAGCATTTT. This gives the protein CASSSGTGENQPQHF.